The rows below give T cell receptor beta chains drawn from one sample of a study of blood T cell repertoires in COVID-19. Sequenced by immunoSEQ multiplex PCR; TCRdb stores in-frame clones only, minus some. The repertoire holds 250,000 to 350,000 clones, with more than 80% as singletons. The sequenced material came from PBMCs or T cells enriched from blood (not recorded which). Every receptor here comes from a woman younger than 30 who had recovered from COVID-19. Each CDR3 is given with its conserved first and last residue. Each record gives: J gene, V gene, clone size, D gene, CDR3 DNA, CDR3 protein. The D gene is left open where the match is weak. Expanded clones are given a class, and other clones once, few, many or no size at all.

J: TRBJ1-1; V: TRBV7-9; size: -; D: -; DNA: TGTGCCAGCAGCTCCGGTATGCGCCTGCCTGACACTGAAGCTTTCTTT; CDR3: CASSSGMRLPDTEAFF
J: TRBJ2-5; V: TRBV29-1; size: -; D: -; DNA: TGCAGCGTTGTGGCGGGAATGTTAAAAGAGACCCAGTACTTC; CDR3: CSVVAGMLKETQYF
J: TRBJ2-3; V: TRBV12-5; size: -; D: TRBD1; DNA: TGTGCTAGTGGTTCCCGACAGGGGCACTTCACAGATACGCAGTATTTT; CDR3: CASGSRQGHFTDTQYF
J: TRBJ1-1; V: TRBV5-5; size: -; D: TRBD1; DNA: TGTGCCAGCAGCCCAACCGGGACAGGGGGCACTGAAGCTTTCTTT; CDR3: CASSPTGTGGTEAFF
J: TRBJ1-2; V: TRBV3-1/TRBV3-2; size: -; D: -; DNA: TGTGCCAGCAGCCAAGATAGCAGGGCTAACTATGGCTACACCTTC; CDR3: CASSQDSRANYGYTF
J: TRBJ2-2; V: TRBV10-1; size: -; D: TRBD1; DNA: TGCGCCAGCAGGGCCGGGACAGGGCGAAGCGGGGAGCTGTTTTTT; CDR3: CASRAGTGRSGELFF
J: TRBJ1-3; V: TRBV3-1/TRBV3-2; size: -; D: TRBD1; DNA: TGTGCCAGCAGCCATGGGACAGTAGGAAACACCATATATTTT; CDR3: CASSHGTVGNTIYF
J: TRBJ2-7; V: TRBV5-6; size: -; D: TRBD2; DNA: TGTGCCAGCAGCTTAGGACTAGCTCCAAACTACGAGCAGTACTTC; CDR3: CASSLGLAPNYEQYF
J: TRBJ2-5; V: TRBV5-1; size: once; D: -; DNA: TGCGCCAGCAGCTTTGCCGGTCCCTCCCCCGGGGAGACCCAGTACTTC; CDR3: CASSFAGPSPGETQYF
J: TRBJ2-5; V: TRBV5-1; size: -; D: TRBD2; DNA: TGCGCCAGCAGCTCCATACCGACTAGCGGGGGCCAAGAGACCCAGTACTTC; CDR3: CASSSIPTSGGQETQYF
J: TRBJ1-3; V: TRBV19; size: once; D: -; DNA: TGTGCCAGTAGTACGGGAAACACCATATATTTT; CDR3: CASSTGNTIYF
J: TRBJ2-1; V: TRBV19; size: -; D: TRBD2; DNA: TGTGCCAGTAGTATAGGGCTAGCGGGGAATGAGCAGTTCTTC; CDR3: CASSIGLAGNEQFF
J: TRBJ2-7; V: TRBV10-3; size: -; D: TRBD1; DNA: TGTGCCATCAGTGAGTGGGGACAGGGTTCCTACGAGCAGTACTTC; CDR3: CAISEWGQGSYEQYF
J: TRBJ1-2; V: TRBV6-8; size: -; D: TRBD1; DNA: TGTGCCAGCAGAACCGCCCAGTCTAGGGACAGGGTCTATGGCTACACCTTC; CDR3: CASRTAQSRDRVYGYTF
J: TRBJ1-4; V: TRBV2; size: -; D: -; DNA: TGTGCCAGCAGTGAAGCAGGACAAGGTGAAAAACTGTTTTTT; CDR3: CASSEAGQGEKLFF
J: TRBJ1-5; V: TRBV7-8; size: few; D: TRBD1; DNA: TGTGCCAGCAGCTTAGTGGAGGGGGCGAGCAATCAGCCCCAGCATTTT; CDR3: CASSLVEGASNQPQHF
J: TRBJ1-5; V: TRBV4-1; size: -; D: TRBD1; DNA: TGCGCCAGCAGCCAGGCAGGGGGCGCCTCCAATCAGCCCCAGCATTTT; CDR3: CASSQAGGASNQPQHF
J: TRBJ1-1; V: TRBV4-1; size: -; D: -; DNA: TGCGCCAGCAGCCAAGATCCGGTCGGTAACACTGAAGCTTTCTTT; CDR3: CASSQDPVGNTEAFF
J: TRBJ2-7; V: TRBV5-1; size: -; D: -; DNA: TGCGCCAGCAGCTTGGTCGGCAGGTCCACCGAGCAGTACTTC; CDR3: CASSLVGRSTEQYF
J: TRBJ2-3; V: TRBV10-3; size: few; D: -; DNA: TGTGCCATCTTCGGGGGGCAGGGCACAGATACGCAGTATTTT; CDR3: CAIFGGQGTDTQYF
J: TRBJ2-7; V: TRBV5-1; size: -; D: TRBD1; DNA: TGCGCCAGCAGCTTCGACAGGGGCACCTTCTACGAGCAGTACTTC; CDR3: CASSFDRGTFYEQYF
J: TRBJ1-1; V: TRBV5-1; size: few; D: TRBD1; DNA: TGCGCCAGCAGCCAGGGGGCGAGGCGCACTGAAGCTTTCTTT; CDR3: CASSQGARRTEAFF
J: TRBJ1-1; V: TRBV13; size: -; D: TRBD1; DNA: TGTGCCAGCAGCTTAGAGGGGGCAGCTTTCTTT; CDR3: CASSLEGAAFF
J: TRBJ1-3; V: TRBV28; size: -; D: -; DNA: TGTGCCAGCAGTTTAAGAGGGACTGGAAACACCATATATTTT; CDR3: CASSLRGTGNTIYF
J: TRBJ1-2; V: TRBV3-1/TRBV3-2; size: few; D: -; DNA: TGTGCCAGCAGCCGATGGACGGGGGGAGCTAACTATGGCTACACCTTC; CDR3: CASSRWTGGANYGYTF
J: TRBJ1-5; V: TRBV10-2; size: -; D: TRBD1; DNA: TGCGCCAGCAGCCAGACAGGGCGGGATCAGCCCCAGCATTTT; CDR3: CASSQTGRDQPQHF
J: TRBJ1-1; V: TRBV30; size: -; D: -; DNA: TGTGCCTGGAGTGAACGACGGGAAGGAGCTTTCTTT; CDR3: CAWSERREGAFF
J: TRBJ2-7; V: TRBV5-1; size: -; D: TRBD2; DNA: TGCGCCAGCAGCTTGGAGACAGCGGGGGCCTACGAGCAGTACTTC; CDR3: CASSLETAGAYEQYF
J: TRBJ1-2; V: TRBV6-1; size: -; D: -; DNA: TGTGCCAGCAGTGACGGTGGTCTTGGCTACACCTTC; CDR3: CASSDGGLGYTF
J: TRBJ2-2; V: TRBV6-5; size: -; D: TRBD1; DNA: TGTGCCAGCAGGCGGACAGGGGGGACCGGGGAGCTGTTTTTT; CDR3: CASRRTGGTGELFF
J: TRBJ1-6; V: TRBV5-4; size: -; D: TRBD1; DNA: TGTGCCAGCAGCTACAGAACCGGGACAGGGGCTTCACCCCTCCACTTT; CDR3: CASSYRTGTGASPLHF
J: TRBJ2-5; V: TRBV6-5; size: -; D: -; DNA: TGTGCCAGCAGCCTAGATTTGAGGGAGACCCAGTACTTC; CDR3: CASSLDLRETQYF
J: TRBJ2-7; V: TRBV11-2; size: -; D: TRBD1; DNA: TGTGCCAGCAGCTTACGAGGGACAGGGCTCGACGAGCAGTACTTC; CDR3: CASSLRGTGLDEQYF
J: TRBJ1-5; V: TRBV11-2; size: few; D: -; DNA: TGTGCCAGCAGCTTAGATCGTAATCAGCCCCAGCATTTT; CDR3: CASSLDRNQPQHF
J: TRBJ1-1; V: TRBV27; size: once; D: TRBD1; DNA: TGTGCCAGCAGCCCAGGACAGGTTAACACTGAAGCTTTCTTT; CDR3: CASSPGQVNTEAFF
J: TRBJ2-2; V: TRBV5-6; size: -; D: TRBD2; DNA: TGTGCCAGCAGCTCCGGACTAGCGGGAACCGGGGAGCTGTTTTTT; CDR3: CASSSGLAGTGELFF
J: TRBJ2-7; V: TRBV14; size: -; D: -; DNA: TGTGCCAGCAGCCTCGCGGGGGCTTACGAGCAGTACTTC; CDR3: CASSLAGAYEQYF
J: TRBJ1-2; V: TRBV15; size: -; D: -; DNA: TGTGCCACCAGCAGAGATAGAGGGGGCTACACCTTC; CDR3: CATSRDRGGYTF
J: TRBJ1-3; V: TRBV6-1; size: -; D: -; DNA: TGTGCCAGCAGTGAAGCGGGGGGGGCCGCTCGCGATTTT; CDR3: CASSEAGGAARDF
J: TRBJ2-2; V: TRBV11-2; size: once; D: TRBD1; DNA: TGTGCCAGCAGCCCAACAGGGGGGACCGGGGAGCTGTTTTTT; CDR3: CASSPTGGTGELFF
J: TRBJ1-5; V: TRBV12-3/TRBV12-4; size: -; D: -; DNA: TGTGCCAGCAGTTCCCCTGGCCAGCCCCAGCATTTT; CDR3: CASSSPGQPQHF
J: TRBJ1-1; V: TRBV7-9; size: -; D: TRBD1; DNA: TGTGCCAGCAGCTTAGGACAGGGCAACACTGAAGCTTTCTTT; CDR3: CASSLGQGNTEAFF
J: TRBJ1-2; V: TRBV5-1; size: -; D: -; DNA: TGCGCCAGCAGCCCTCCGGGGGTTGGGACTAACTATGGCTACACCTTC; CDR3: CASSPPGVGTNYGYTF
J: TRBJ1-1; V: TRBV27; size: -; D: -; DNA: TGTGCCAGCAGTTTACAGGGGCGTCGGTACACTGAAGCTTTCTTT; CDR3: CASSLQGRRYTEAFF
J: TRBJ1-1; V: TRBV7-2; size: -; D: -; DNA: TGTGCCAGCAGCTTAGGGGCACAGCCGAACACTGAAGCTTTCTTT; CDR3: CASSLGAQPNTEAFF